This paragraph covers one TCR beta chain sequence. The data belong to a study of blood T cell repertoires in COVID-19. About the study: Acute and convalescent COVID-19 samples came from the United States, Italy and Spain. From T cells, B-cell-depleted T cells, or PBMCs came the material, which was cDNA or gDNA.

This CDR3 comprises 13 residues. V lost 7 bases and J lost 7; bases outside the gene matches: 4. From germline, CDR1 is SNHLY and CDR2 FYNNEI. The authors' processing: Reference gene primer amplification gave nucleated cell count estimates. The method was immunoSEQ multiplex PCR; TCRdb's version includes in-frame clones alone and lacks a portion of them. The DNA was the basis for D and trimming; V, J and clone size are from that table. The table has more than 200,000 clones, almost 90% seen once; the top ten hold about 1.3%. The gene calls are TRBV2 and TRBJ2-7; 13 bases align to TRBD2. The sequencing input was peripheral blood. This receptor was taken from a man older than 75 with acute or convalescent COVID-19. CDR3 loop: CASTGLAGEEQYF. The CDR3 DNA sequence: TGTGCCAGCACTGGACTAGCGGGAGAGGAGCAGTACTTC.